A selection of T cell receptor beta chains follows, all from one sample in a study of T cell repertoires in ileal Crohn's disease. Only in-frame clones appear in the TCRdb table, and some are missing; sequencing was by immunoSEQ multiplex PCR. The sample lists about 2,300 clones, nearly 80% occurring once. The sequencing input was ileal tissue. Receptor source: an adult with Crohn's disease. Each CDR3 is given with its conserved first and last residue. D genes are given only for firm matches. Only part of the rows carry a size: once, few, many, or a class if the clone is expanded.

few	TRBV11-2	TRBJ1-3	-	CASSPFSGNTIYF	TGTGCCAGCAGCCCGTTCTCTGGAAACACCATATATTTT
-	TRBV6-5	TRBJ1-2	-	CASRFTTNYGYTF	TGTGCCAGCCGGTTCACGACTAACTATGGCTACACCTTC
-	TRBV25-1	TRBJ2-7	TRBD1	CASSDRTGRNEQYF	TGTGCCAGCAGTGACCGGACAGGACGAAACGAGCAGTACTTC
-	TRBV25-1	TRBJ2-1	-	CASSGASDYNEQFF	TGTGCCAGCAGTGGAGCTAGCGACTACAATGAGCAGTTCTTC
-	TRBV5-1	TRBJ1-2	-	CASRRRVLYGYTF	TGCGCCAGCAGACGCCGGGTACTCTATGGCTACACCTTC
-	TRBV5-1	TRBJ1-4	-	CASSLVSSAGEKLFF	TGCGCCAGCAGCTTGGTAAGCTCGGCGGGAGAAAAACTGTTTTTT
-	TRBV6-1	TRBJ2-7	TRBD1	CASILTGVSYEQYF	TGTGCCAGCATCCTCACAGGGGTCTCCTACGAGCAGTACTTC
-	TRBV14	TRBJ1-5	-	CASSPMGGNQPQHF	TGTGCCAGCAGTCCTATGGGGGGTAATCAGCCCCAGCATTTT
-	TRBV5-1	TRBJ2-7	TRBD2	CASSASGSLVYEQYF	TGCGCCAGCAGTGCTAGCGGGAGCCTCGTCTACGAGCAGTACTTC
-	TRBV7-6	TRBJ1-1	TRBD1	CASSPNGGGPEAFF	TGTGCCAGCAGCCCGAACGGAGGGGGCCCTGAAGCTTTCTTT
-	TRBV6-1	TRBJ2-1	TRBD2	CASSAEGGRATSYNEQFF	TGTGCCAGCAGTGCCGAGGGCGGGAGGGCCACGAGCTACAATGAGCAGTTCTTC
-	TRBV29-1	TRBJ1-3	-	CSVGGTGSSGNTIYF	TGCAGCGTTGGGGGAACCGGGAGCTCTGGAAACACCATATATTTT
-	TRBV27	TRBJ2-2	-	CASSLSSYAPGELFF	TGTGCCAGCAGTTTAAGTTCCTACGCCCCCGGGGAGCTGTTTTTT
-	TRBV7-2	TRBJ2-2	-	CASSYWTANDNAGELFF	TGTGCCAGCAGTTACTGGACAGCGAACGATAACGCCGGGGAGCTGTTTTTT
-	TRBV20-1	TRBJ2-7	-	CSALLGYEQYF	TGCAGTGCCCTACTTGGCTACGAGCAGTACTTC
-	TRBV6-1	TRBJ2-1	-	CASSERGAKYNEQFF	TGTGCCAGCAGTGAGCGGGGCGCGAAGTACAATGAGCAGTTCTTC
-	TRBV11-3	TRBJ2-7	TRBD1	CASSDRDRDPYEQYF	TGTGCCAGCAGCGATAGGGACAGGGACCCCTACGAGCAGTACTTC
-	TRBV5-4	TRBJ2-1	TRBD2	CASSLPRGLAANEQFF	TGTGCCAGCAGCTTGCCCCGGGGACTAGCGGCCAATGAGCAGTTCTTC
-	TRBV6-1	TRBJ1-1	TRBD1	CASSEHRGLSEAFF	TGTGCCAGCAGTGAGCACAGGGGGCTTTCTGAAGCTTTCTTT
-	TRBV7-3	TRBJ2-1	TRBD2	CASSLGTSPNNEQFF	TGTGCCAGCAGCTTAGGGACTAGCCCGAACAATGAGCAGTTCTTC
few	TRBV29-1	TRBJ1-1	TRBD1	CSPKKTPGQGDTEAFF	TGCAGCCCCAAAAAAACCCCGGGACAGGGGGACACTGAAGCTTTCTTT
-	TRBV25-1	TRBJ1-1	TRBD1	CASSGRTGWDTEAFF	TGTGCCAGCAGTGGTAGGACAGGGTGGGACACTGAAGCTTTCTTT
-	TRBV11-2	TRBJ1-2	TRBD1	CASSVQGARGGYTF	TGTGCCAGCAGCGTACAGGGGGCGCGCGGCGGCTACACCTTC
-	TRBV9	TRBJ1-1	-	CASSPGGGLDTEAFF	TGTGCCAGCAGCCCCGGGGGAGGGCTTGATACTGAAGCTTTCTTT
-	TRBV6-5	TRBJ1-1	TRBD1	CASSLQGAGTEAFF	TGTGCCAGCAGTTTACAGGGGGCTGGCACTGAAGCTTTCTTT
few	TRBV14	TRBJ1-5	-	CASSQGHTNQPQHF	TGTGCCAGCAGCCAAGGACACACCAATCAGCCCCAGCATTTT
-	TRBV7-9	TRBJ2-7	-	CASSPGRPEQYF	TGTGCCAGCAGCCCAGGGAGGCCCGAGCAGTACTTC
-	TRBV19	TRBJ2-2	-	CASRPQGAGELFF	TGTGCCAGTAGGCCCCAGGGCGCCGGGGAGCTGTTTTTT
-	TRBV18	TRBJ2-7	TRBD1	CASSPRDRGYEQYF	TGTGCCAGCTCACCGCGGGACAGGGGTTACGAGCAGTACTTC
once	TRBV28	TRBJ2-7	-	CASSDRYEQYF	TGTGCCAGCAGTGACAGGTACGAGCAGTACTTC
-	TRBV15	TRBJ1-5	-	CATSKRGFQPQHF	TGTGCCACCAGCAAGCGGGGGTTCCAGCCCCAGCATTTT
-	TRBV4-1	TRBJ1-4	TRBD1	CASSFGARGQGEKLFF	TGCGCCAGCAGCTTCGGGGCTAGGGGGCAGGGTGAAAAACTGTTTTTT
-	TRBV13	TRBJ2-1	-	CASSLGGLVQFF	TGTGCCAGCAGCTTAGGGGGGCTAGTGCAGTTCTTC
-	TRBV6-1	TRBJ2-3	-	CASKTGSDTQYF	TGTGCCAGCAAAACAGGGTCGGATACGCAGTATTTT
-	TRBV11-3	TRBJ2-5	-	CASSPQLGGVRETQYF	TGTGCCAGCAGCCCACAATTGGGTGGAGTAAGAGAGACCCAGTACTTC
-	TRBV6-5	TRBJ1-5	-	CASSGAQGDQPQHF	TGTGCCAGCAGTGGAGCCCAAGGGGATCAGCCCCAGCATTTT
-	TRBV7-6	TRBJ1-3	TRBD1	CASSSTGTTIYF	TGTGCCAGCAGCTCGACAGGGACCACCATATATTTT
-	TRBV11-2	TRBJ2-1	TRBD2	CASSLERLAGEGQFF	TGTGCCAGCAGCTTGGAAAGACTAGCGGGAGAGGGGCAGTTCTTC
-	TRBV27	TRBJ2-3	-	CASSPRPPAVGDTQYF	TGTGCCAGCAGTCCCCGGCCACCAGCGGTTGGGGATACGCAGTATTTT
once	TRBV6-5	TRBJ1-1	-	CASRSLGATEAFF	TGTGCCAGCAGGTCCCTAGGAGCCACTGAAGCTTTCTTT
once	TRBV6-1	TRBJ2-3	TRBD2	CASSESGSPDTQYF	TGTGCCAGCAGTGAAAGCGGGAGTCCGGATACGCAGTATTTT
-	TRBV6-1	TRBJ2-1	TRBD1	CASSEFRGTGYNEQFF	TGTGCCAGCAGTGAATTCAGGGGGACGGGATACAATGAGCAGTTCTTC
-	TRBV2	TRBJ1-1	TRBD1	CASSDLGDRVQDTEAFF	TGTGCCAGCAGTGATCTTGGGGACAGGGTCCAGGACACTGAAGCTTTCTTT
-	TRBV5-4	TRBJ2-1	-	CASSPGGGKYNEQFF	TGTGCCAGCAGCCCTGGAGGGGGCAAATACAATGAGCAGTTCTTC
-	TRBV11-3	TRBJ2-7	TRBD1	CASSLMGQGTYEQYF	TGTGCCAGCAGCTTAATGGGACAGGGGACTTACGAGCAGTACTTC
-	TRBV14	TRBJ2-5	TRBD1	CASSQDWQGVRETQYF	TGTGCCAGCAGCCAAGATTGGCAGGGGGTGAGAGAGACCCAGTACTTC
-	TRBV7-7	TRBJ2-5	-	CASSSSNQETQYF	TGTGCTAGCAGCTCAAGTAATCAGGAGACCCAGTACTTC
-	TRBV12-5	TRBJ2-3	TRBD2	CASGMGLAGDTQYF	TGTGCTAGTGGTATGGGACTAGCGGGTGATACGCAGTATTTT
few	TRBV5-1	TRBJ2-1	TRBD2	CASSQLADNEQFF	TGCGCCAGCAGCCAGCTAGCGGACAATGAGCAGTTCTTC
-	TRBV27	TRBJ2-7	-	CASSLSTRAWEQYF	TGTGCCAGCAGTTTATCCACGAGGGCCTGGGAGCAGTACTTC
-	TRBV18	TRBJ2-1	TRBD1	CASSTGAQRGEQFF	TGTGCCAGCTCTACAGGGGCCCAACGAGGTGAGCAGTTCTTC